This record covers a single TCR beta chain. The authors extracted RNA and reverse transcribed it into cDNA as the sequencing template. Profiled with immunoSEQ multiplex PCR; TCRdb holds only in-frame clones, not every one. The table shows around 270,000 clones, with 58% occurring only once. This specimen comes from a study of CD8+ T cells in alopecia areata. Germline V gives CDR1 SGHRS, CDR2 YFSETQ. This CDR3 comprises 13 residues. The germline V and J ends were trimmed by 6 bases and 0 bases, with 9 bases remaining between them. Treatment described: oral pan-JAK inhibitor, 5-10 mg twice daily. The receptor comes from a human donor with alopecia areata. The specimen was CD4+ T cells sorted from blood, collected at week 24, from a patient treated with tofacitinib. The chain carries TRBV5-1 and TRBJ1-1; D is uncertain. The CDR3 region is CASKGLMNTEAFF. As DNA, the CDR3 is TGCGCCAGCAAGGGTCTTATGAACACTGAAGCTTTCTTT.